This is a list of T cell receptor beta chains from one sample in a study of control samples from healthy donors and cancer patients. TCRdb's table, derived via immunoSEQ multiplex PCR, lists solely in-frame clones and lacks some. The sample has 110,000 or so clones, 85% to 90% seen once. The sample taken for sequencing was blood. Every receptor here comes from a man aged 30 to 39 in good health. The CDR3 runs from the conserved cysteine through the conserved F or W. D genes are given only for firm matches. Clone size, where shown, is once, few, many, or a class for clones that have expanded.

cdr3_aa cdr3_nt v_call clone_size d_call j_call
CASSEGDPYEQYF TGTGCCAGCAGTGAAGGGGACCCCTACGAGCAGTACTTC TRBV2 - - TRBJ2-7
CASGISTQYF TGTGCTAGTGGTATTTCGACCCAGTACTTC TRBV12-5 - - TRBJ2-5
CAISESSPGEGYGYTF TGTGCCATCAGTGAGTCGAGCCCAGGGGAGGGCTATGGCTACACCTTC TRBV10-3 - - TRBJ1-2
CSVRGLYGYTF TGCAGCGTTAGGGGGCTCTATGGCTACACCTTC TRBV29-1 - TRBD1 TRBJ1-2
CSVEKGQGYGYTF TGCAGCGTTGAAAAGGGACAGGGCTATGGCTACACCTTC TRBV29-1 - TRBD1 TRBJ1-2
CASSIVNIPRENTIYF TGTGCCAGTAGTATAGTAAACATACCAAGGGAGAACACCATATATTTT TRBV19 - - TRBJ1-3
CASSPSEGDIQYF TGTGCCAGCAGCCCCTCTGAAGGGGACATTCAGTACTTC TRBV3-1/TRBV3-2 - - TRBJ2-4
CASSSGQGLNYGYTF TGTGCCAGCAGCTCGGGACAGGGCCTTAACTATGGCTACACCTTC TRBV11-3 - TRBD1 TRBJ1-2
CASNPTGPQNEAFF TGCGCCAGCAACCCCACAGGGCCGCAAAATGAAGCTTTCTTT TRBV10-2 few - TRBJ1-1
CASSLGKTQYF TGTGCCAGCAGCTTAGGCAAGACCCAGTACTTC TRBV3-1/TRBV3-2 - - TRBJ2-5
CSASNGQVRGNTEAFF TGCAGTGCTAGTAATGGGCAGGTACGGGGGAACACTGAAGCTTTCTTT TRBV20-1 - - TRBJ1-1
CATSARQNQETQYF TGTGCCACCAGCGCCCGACAGAACCAAGAGACCCAGTACTTC TRBV24-1 - - TRBJ2-5
CASSLGQGATGGYTF TGTGCCAGCAGCCTTGGACAGGGGGCGACGGGTGGCTACACCTTC TRBV7-8 - TRBD1 TRBJ1-2
CASSLGVGSDNYGYTF TGTGCCAGCAGCCTGGGGGTCGGGTCAGATAACTATGGCTACACCTTC TRBV7-9 - - TRBJ1-2
CATSRARDTGNTGELFF TGTGCCACCAGCAGAGCTAGGGACACAGGCAACACCGGGGAGCTGTTTTTT TRBV15 - - TRBJ2-2
CASRLAGLNSYEQYF TGTGCCAGCAGATTAGCGGGGCTAAACTCCTACGAGCAGTACTTC TRBV2 - TRBD2 TRBJ2-7
CASSQGRGANEKLFF TGTGCCAGCAGCCAAGGACGGGGTGCTAATGAAAAACTGTTTTTT TRBV4-2 - - TRBJ1-4
CASSFLGEETQYF TGTGCCAGCAGTTTTCTTGGGGAAGAGACCCAGTACTTC TRBV12-3/TRBV12-4 - - TRBJ2-5
CASSIPTRDSWGAFF TGTGCCAGCAGTATACCTACTCGGGACAGCTGGGGAGCTTTCTTT TRBV6-5 - TRBD1 TRBJ1-1
CASSLTGVDGYTF TGTGCCAGCAGTTTGACAGGGGTAGATGGCTACACCTTC TRBV6-5 few TRBD1 TRBJ1-2
CASSGNTGGELFF TGTGCCAGCAGCGGCAACACGGGCGGGGAGCTGTTTTTT TRBV11-3 - - TRBJ2-2
CSASGHVYGYTF TGCAGTGCTAGTGGACATGTCTATGGCTACACCTTC TRBV20-1 - - TRBJ1-2
CASTYDRDREYNYGYTF TGCGCCAGCACCTACGACCGGGACAGGGAGTATAACTATGGCTACACCTTC TRBV5-1 - TRBD1 TRBJ1-2
CASSRQGTIAKNIQYF TGTGCCAGCTCACGACAGGGGACCATAGCCAAAAACATTCAGTACTTC TRBV18 - TRBD1 TRBJ2-4
CASSIAGTGGRTDTQYF TGTGCCAGTAGTATTGCGGGGACAGGGGGTCGCACAGATACGCAGTATTTT TRBV19 - TRBD1 TRBJ2-3
CATSDFRTGGETQYF TGTGCCACCAGTGATTTCCGGACAGGGGGAGAGACCCAGTACTTC TRBV24-1 - TRBD1 TRBJ2-5
CASSQAGRANTF TGTGCCAGCAGCCAAGCGGGGAGGGCAAACACCTTC TRBV3-1/TRBV3-2 - - TRBJ1-2
CASSLNAGAPYNEQFF TGTGCCAGCAGCTTAAACGCGGGGGCCCCTTACAATGAGCAGTTCTTC TRBV7-3 - - TRBJ2-1
CASSANNEQFF TGCGCCAGCAGCGCGAACAATGAGCAGTTCTTC TRBV5-1 - - TRBJ2-1
CASSLDRALNQPQHF TGTGCCAGCAGCCTGGACAGGGCCCTCAATCAGCCCCAGCATTTT TRBV6-6 - TRBD1 TRBJ1-5
CASSNYDRDGSYEQYF TGTGCCAGTAGTAACTACGACCGGGACGGTTCCTACGAGCAGTACTTC TRBV19 - - TRBJ2-7
CASSTRSLNTEAFF TGTGCCAGCAGCACGCGCAGTTTGAACACTGAAGCTTTCTTT TRBV3-1/TRBV3-2 - - TRBJ1-1
CASSISASGATGELFF TGTGCCAGTAGTATATCGGCTAGCGGGGCCACCGGGGAGCTGTTTTTT TRBV19 - TRBD2 TRBJ2-2